Listed below are T cell receptor beta chains from one sample, sequenced in a study of technical replicates of blood from a few donors. Using immunoSEQ multiplex PCR, the repertoire was profiled, and TCRdb retains in-frame clones only, with some absent. The data show tens of thousands of clones, with over 80% seen just once and 0.35% to 0.45% held by the top ten. The sample was T cells isolated from PBMCs. The receptors were gathered from a human donor in good health. Both conserved end residues are part of each CDR3. Fields, in order: V gene, J gene, clone size, D gene, CDR3 DNA, CDR3 protein. A D gene is named only where the DNA matches it firmly. Clone size is shown for a subset of rows, as once, few, many or a class of expanded clone.

>TRBV5-4|TRBJ2-2|NA|TRBD1
TGTGCCAGCAGCTTGACGGGACAGAACCTTCCCGGGGAGCTGTTTTTT
CASSLTGQNLPGELFF
>TRBV21-1|TRBJ2-7|NA|NA
TGTGCCAGCAGCAGAATACCAAGGGGTCGGGCGTACGAGCAGTACTTC
CASSRIPRGRAYEQYF
>TRBV18|TRBJ1-2|NA|NA
TGTGCCAGCTCGCCCTCAGGGGACTATGGCTACACCTTC
CASSPSGDYGYTF
>TRBV7-7|TRBJ2-5|NA|TRBD2
TGTGCCAGCAGCTGGGGACTAGCGCAAAGAGGGGACCAGTACTTC
CASSWGLAQRGDQYF
>TRBV5-1|TRBJ2-3|NA|NA
TGCGCCAGCAGCACAGGTACGCAGTATTTT
CASSTGTQYF
>TRBV4-1|TRBJ2-7|NA|TRBD2
TGCGCCAGCAGCCAAGATCCCCCAGGAGGGAGGGCCTACGAGCAGTACTTC
CASSQDPPGGRAYEQYF
>TRBV4-3|TRBJ2-1|NA|TRBD2
TGCGCCAGCAGCCAAGTTAGCGGGAGTTTCGATGAGCAGTTCTTC
CASSQVSGSFDEQFF
>TRBV7-9|TRBJ1-1|NA|TRBD1
TGTGCCAGCAGCTTTCAAGGGACAGGGGGCAATGAAGCTTTCTTT
CASSFQGTGGNEAFF
>TRBV7-9|TRBJ1-2|NA|TRBD1
TGTGCCAGCAGCGCCGATACAGGGGTTAACTATGGCTACACCTTC
CASSADTGVNYGYTF
>TRBV10-3|TRBJ1-1|NA|NA
TGTGCCATCAGTGAGGGCGGTTACACTGAAGCTTTCTTT
CAISEGGYTEAFF
>TRBV5-1|TRBJ2-3|NA|TRBD1
TGCGCCAGCAACGAGAGGGGGCAGCCAGATACGCAGTATTTT
CASNERGQPDTQYF
>TRBV5-1|TRBJ2-3|NA|NA
TGCGCCAGCAGCTTGGTAAGGACTAGCACAGATACGCAGTATTTT
CASSLVRTSTDTQYF
>TRBV7-3|TRBJ1-1|NA|NA
TGTGCCAGCAGCAAAGACGGACGGTACAGGGACACTGAAGCTTTCTTT
CASSKDGRYRDTEAFF
>TRBV9|TRBJ2-7|NA|NA
TGTGCCAGCAGCGTGGCAGGGGATAAAGAGCAGTACTTC
CASSVAGDKEQYF
>TRBV9|TRBJ1-2|once|TRBD1
TGTGCCAGCAGGGCGGGACAGGGGGCGCATGGCTACACCTTC
CASRAGQGAHGYTF
>TRBV5-1|TRBJ2-1|NA|TRBD2
TGCGCCAGCCTTTTAGGACTAGCGGGTCTACCGTTCTTC
CASLLGLAGLPFF
>TRBV2|TRBJ1-5|NA|NA
TGTGTCAGCACACAGGGTAGGGATCAGCCCCAGCATTTT
CVSTQGRDQPQHF
>TRBV13|TRBJ2-7|NA|NA
TGTGCCAGCAGCTTATTTGACAGCTACGAGCAGTACTTC
CASSLFDSYEQYF
>TRBV6-1|TRBJ1-5|NA|NA
TGTGCCAGCAGTGAATATACAGCCCTTAGCAATCAGCCCCAGCATTTT
CASSEYTALSNQPQHF
>TRBV19|TRBJ2-1|NA|NA
TGTGCCAGTAGTATGACTAGTCAATACAATGAGCAGTTCTTC
CASSMTSQYNEQFF
>TRBV6-5|TRBJ2-5|once|NA
TGTGCCAGCAGCCTGGACTCCGAAGAGACCCAGTACTTC
CASSLDSEETQYF
>TRBV19|TRBJ2-7|few|NA
TGTGCCAGTAGTATTATCTGGGGCGCTACCTACGAGCAGTACTTC
CASSIIWGATYEQYF
>TRBV2|TRBJ1-2|NA|NA
TGTGCCAGCAGTGAATCGTACAGGGTGGTCTATGGCTACACCTTC
CASSESYRVVYGYTF
>TRBV10-1|TRBJ1-1|few|NA
TGCGCCAGCAGTGAGAACGCTTGGGAGGGAGCTTTCTTT
CASSENAWEGAFF
>TRBV6-6|TRBJ2-3|NA|TRBD2
TGTGCCAGCAGTGAGACTAGCAGAAACACAGATACGCAGTATTTT
CASSETSRNTDTQYF
>TRBV4-3|TRBJ2-7|NA|TRBD1
TGCGCCAGCAGCCAAGAACAGGGGAATTACGAGCAGTACTTC
CASSQEQGNYEQYF
>TRBV4-1|TRBJ2-2|NA|TRBD2
TGCGCCAGCAGCCAGCAGCCAGCGGGAGTTGAAGTAAAGTGGGAGCTGTTTTTT
CASSQQPAGVEVKWELFF
>TRBV5-6|TRBJ1-1|NA|TRBD1
TGTGCCAGCAGCTTAGGGGGCGCCACTGAAGCTTTCTTT
CASSLGGATEAFF
>TRBV9|TRBJ2-1|NA|NA
TGTGCCAGCAGCCCTAGGGGGCCCGGGACTCTCTACAATGAGCAGTTCTTC
CASSPRGPGTLYNEQFF
>TRBV18|TRBJ1-5|once|TRBD1
TGTGCCAGCTCACAAGACAGGGGGCAGCCCCAGCATTTT
CASSQDRGQPQHF
>TRBV13|TRBJ1-1|NA|NA
TGTGCCAGCAGCACTGGGGACTTGAACACTGAAGCTTTCTTT
CASSTGDLNTEAFF
>TRBV9|TRBJ2-2|NA|TRBD1
TGTGCCAGCAGCGGCGGACAGGGGGCGGGCGGGGAGCTGTTTTTT
CASSGGQGAGGELFF
>TRBV19|TRBJ2-1|NA|NA
TGTGCCAGTAGTATCCCCCCCACGAGCGGCAAAATCAATGAGCAGTTCTTC
CASSIPPTSGKINEQFF
>TRBV27|TRBJ1-5|NA|NA
TGTGCCAGCAGTTTAACACCTTATAGCAATCAGCCCCAGCATTTT
CASSLTPYSNQPQHF
>TRBV29-1|TRBJ1-3|once|TRBD1
TGCAGCGTGGGATTCCAGGCAGGGGGAGGAAACACCATATATTTT
CSVGFQAGGGNTIYF
>TRBV27|TRBJ2-7|once|TRBD2
TGTGCCAGCATGGGGACTAGCTACCGCGAGCAGTACTTC
CASMGTSYREQYF
>TRBV10-1|TRBJ2-3|NA|TRBD2
TGCGCCAGCAGTGAGACCGCTAGCGGGAGTAGATATACGCAGTATTTT
CASSETASGSRYTQYF
>TRBV6-5|TRBJ1-1|NA|TRBD1
TGTGCCAGCAGTCTGGGACAGGGGCTTGAAGCTTTCTTT
CASSLGQGLEAFF
>TRBV14|TRBJ1-1|NA|NA
TGTGCCAGCAGCCCGATGACGGGGAACACTGAAGCTTTCTTT
CASSPMTGNTEAFF
>TRBV13|TRBJ2-2|NA|TRBD2
TGTGCCAGCAGCTTCGACGGGACTAGCGGGACCCTTTCCGGGGAGCTGTTTTTT
CASSFDGTSGTLSGELFF
>TRBV28|TRBJ2-7|NA|TRBD2
TGTGCCAGCAGTTCCCTTGGACTAGCTCAGAGCGGCGAGCAGTACTTC
CASSSLGLAQSGEQYF
>TRBV5-4|TRBJ1-1|once|NA
TGTGCCAGCAGCTTAAGGGGCGTCGACACTGAAGCTTTCTTT
CASSLRGVDTEAFF
>TRBV5-1|TRBJ1-1|NA|NA
TGCGCCAGCAGCAGGGTGGGGGAGGTGAACACTGAAGCTTTCTTT
CASSRVGEVNTEAFF
>TRBV5-8|TRBJ2-7|once|NA
TGTGCCAGCAGCTTGGGTCACCTATACGAGCAGTACTTC
CASSLGHLYEQYF
>TRBV19|TRBJ1-4|NA|NA
TGTGCCAGTAGAAAGGGGGTCTTTATACAGGAAAAACTGTTTTTT
CASRKGVFIQEKLFF
>TRBV5-8|TRBJ1-1|NA|NA
TGTGCCAGCAGCTTGAGACAGATTAAGGCTTTCTTT
CASSLRQIKAFF
>TRBV28|TRBJ1-1|NA|NA
TGTGCCAGCAGTTTACTCCCACGGACTCACGAAACTGAAGCTTTCTTT
CASSLLPRTHETEAFF
>TRBV6-1|TRBJ2-2|NA|NA
TGTGCCAGCAGTGCTCAAGTGCAGGGTCCCGGGGAGCTGTTTTTT
CASSAQVQGPGELFF
>TRBV6-1|TRBJ1-4|NA|NA
TGTGCCAGCAGTGGTGAGAGTGATGAAAAACTGTTTTTT
CASSGESDEKLFF
>TRBV19|TRBJ2-1|NA|NA
TGTGCCAGTAGTGCCAGCGGGTTTAGCTCCTACAATGAGCAGTTCTTC
CASSASGFSSYNEQFF